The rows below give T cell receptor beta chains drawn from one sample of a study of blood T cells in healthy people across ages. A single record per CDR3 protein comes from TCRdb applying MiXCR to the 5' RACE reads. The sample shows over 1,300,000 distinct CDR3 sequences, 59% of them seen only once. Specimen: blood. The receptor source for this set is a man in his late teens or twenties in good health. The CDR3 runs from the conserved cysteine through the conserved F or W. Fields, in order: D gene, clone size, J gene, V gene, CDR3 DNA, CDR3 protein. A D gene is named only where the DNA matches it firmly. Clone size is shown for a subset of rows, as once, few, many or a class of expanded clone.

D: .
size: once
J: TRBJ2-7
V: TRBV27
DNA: TGTACCAGCAGTTTATCTGGGGGGGCCCCAGACGAGCAGTACTTC
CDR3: CTSSLSGGAPDEQYF

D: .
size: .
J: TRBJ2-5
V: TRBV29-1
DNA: TGCGGCGTTGACGACAGAGACGAAGAGACCCAGTACTTC
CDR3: CGVDDRDEETQYF

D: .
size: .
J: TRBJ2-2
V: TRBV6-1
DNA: TGTGCCAGCAGTGAATTGGCAGGGAACACCGGGGAGCTGTTTTTT
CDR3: CASSELAGNTGELFF

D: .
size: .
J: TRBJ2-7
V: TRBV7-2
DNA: TGTGCCAGCAGCTTAATGCCAGGATACTCCTACGAGCAGTACTTC
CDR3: CASSLMPGYSYEQYF

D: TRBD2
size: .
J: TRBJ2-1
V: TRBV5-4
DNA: TGTGCCAGCAGCGACTCTAGCGGGAGATTTGACAATGAGCAGTTCTTC
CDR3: CASSDSSGRFDNEQFF

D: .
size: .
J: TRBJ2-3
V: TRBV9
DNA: TGTGCCAGCAGCATTCAGGGGTACACAGATACGCAGTATTTT
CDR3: CASSIQGYTDTQYF

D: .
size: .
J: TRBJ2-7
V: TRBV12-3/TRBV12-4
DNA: TGTGCCAGCTCCAATCCCAGGGGGGGGGCCTACGAGCAGTACTTC
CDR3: CASSNPRGGAYEQYF

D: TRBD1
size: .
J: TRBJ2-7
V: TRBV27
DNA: TGTGCCAGCAGTCCCATCTCGATCAGGGGGATAGAATACGAGCAGTACTTC
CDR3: CASSPISIRGIEYEQYF

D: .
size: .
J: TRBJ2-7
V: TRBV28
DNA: TGTGCCAGCATCCAGGGCGAGCAGTACTTC
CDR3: CASIQGEQYF

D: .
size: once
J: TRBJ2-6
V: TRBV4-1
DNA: TGCGCCAGCAGCCAAGATGGCGTCGTCCTGACTTTC
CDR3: CASSQDGVVLTF

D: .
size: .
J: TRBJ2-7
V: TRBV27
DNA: TGTGCCAGCAGTTTCACCATGGACATTCGGTACGAGCAGTACTTC
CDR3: CASSFTMDIRYEQYF

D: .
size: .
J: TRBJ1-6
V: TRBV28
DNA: TGTGCCGGTGGGGGGACACCCGGGAGTTCACCCCTCCACTTT
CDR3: CAGGGTPGSSPLHF

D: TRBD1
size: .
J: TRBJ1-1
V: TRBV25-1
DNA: TGTGCCAGCAGTGAACGACAGGGAAGGGAAGCTTTCTTT
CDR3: CASSERQGREAFF

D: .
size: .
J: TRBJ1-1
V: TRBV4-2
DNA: TGTGCCAGCAGCCAAGTTGGTGGGACGGTGAACACTGAAGCTTTCTTT
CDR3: CASSQVGGTVNTEAFF

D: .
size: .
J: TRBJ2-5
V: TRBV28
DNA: TGTGCCAGCCCCGGAGGGAGTCCTTACCAAGAGACCCAGTACTTC
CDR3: CASPGGSPYQETQYF

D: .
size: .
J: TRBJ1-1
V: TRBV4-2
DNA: TGTGCCAGCAGCCAAGATCGGGCTGTGAACACTGAAGCTTTCTTT
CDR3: CASSQDRAVNTEAFF

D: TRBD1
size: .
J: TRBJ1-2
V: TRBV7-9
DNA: TGTGCCAGCAGACCCGGGACAGGGGGCATCAACTATGGCTACACCTTC
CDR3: CASRPGTGGINYGYTF

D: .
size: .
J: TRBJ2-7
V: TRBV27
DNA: TGTGCCAGCAGTTTAGCTAGCTTCAGCTCCTACGAGCAGTACTTC
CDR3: CASSLASFSSYEQYF

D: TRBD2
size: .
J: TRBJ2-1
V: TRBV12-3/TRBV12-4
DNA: TGTGCCAGCAGTTTTCAGGGACTAGCGGGTGATGAGCAGTTCTTC
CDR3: CASSFQGLAGDEQFF

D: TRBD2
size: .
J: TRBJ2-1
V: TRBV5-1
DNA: TGCGCCAGCAGCTCCGGGACTAGCGATAACAATGAGCAGTTCTTC
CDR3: CASSSGTSDNNEQFF

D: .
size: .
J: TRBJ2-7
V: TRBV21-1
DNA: TGTGCCAGCACAGGGATCCGGCACTACGAGCAGTATTTC
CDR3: CASTGIRHYEQYF

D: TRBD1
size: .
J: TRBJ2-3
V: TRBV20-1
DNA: TGCAGTGCCCGACGACAGGGGCGCACAGATACGCAGTATTTT
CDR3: CSARRQGRTDTQYF

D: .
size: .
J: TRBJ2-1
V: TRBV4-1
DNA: TGCGCCAGCAGCCAAGTTGCAGGCCACAATGAGCAGTTCTTC
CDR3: CASSQVAGHNEQFF

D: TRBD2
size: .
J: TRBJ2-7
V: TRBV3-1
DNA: TGTGCCAGCAGCCAAGGGATCTGGGCTAGCGGGGGGGCTTACAATGAGCAGTACTTC
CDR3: CASSQGIWASGGAYNEQYF

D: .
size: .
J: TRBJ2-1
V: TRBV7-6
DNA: TGTGCCAGCAGCTTTCGGGCAGGGAGGAACAATGAGCAGTTCTTC
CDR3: CASSFRAGRNNEQFF

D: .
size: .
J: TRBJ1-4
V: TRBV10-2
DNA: TGCGCCAGCAGTGAGTCGAGGAGGGATGAAAAACTGTTTTTT
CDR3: CASSESRRDEKLFF

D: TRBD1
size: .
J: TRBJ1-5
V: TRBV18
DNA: TGTGCCAGCTCACCGGGGCAGGGGGGATATCAGCCCCAGCATTTT
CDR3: CASSPGQGGYQPQHF

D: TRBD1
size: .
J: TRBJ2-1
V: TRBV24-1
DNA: TGTGCCACCAGTGGTCCGGGACAGGGGTCCAATGAGCAGTTCTTC
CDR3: CATSGPGQGSNEQFF

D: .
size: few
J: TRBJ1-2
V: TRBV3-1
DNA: TGTGCCAGCAGCCAGGACCCTAACTATGGCTACACCTTC
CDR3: CASSQDPNYGYTF

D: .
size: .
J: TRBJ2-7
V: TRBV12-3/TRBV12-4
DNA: TGTGCCAGCCGTGAGGGACCTTATCCATACGAGCAGTACTTC
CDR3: CASREGPYPYEQYF

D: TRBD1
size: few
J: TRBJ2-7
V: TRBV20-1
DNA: TGCAGTGCTAGTAGTTCTGTAACAGGGGTAAGCTACGAGCAGTACTTC
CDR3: CSASSSVTGVSYEQYF

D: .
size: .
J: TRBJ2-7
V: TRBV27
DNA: TGTGCCAGCGGAACGACAGGTGTAGGGGACGAGCAGTACTTC
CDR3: CASGTTGVGDEQYF

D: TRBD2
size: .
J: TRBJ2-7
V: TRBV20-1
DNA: TGCAGTGCTCTCCCGGGGGGTGGCTCCTACGAGCAGTACTTC
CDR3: CSALPGGGSYEQYF

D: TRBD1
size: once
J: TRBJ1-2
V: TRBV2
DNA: TGTGCCAGCAGGCGGGACAGCCATTATGGCTACACCTTC
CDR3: CASRRDSHYGYTF

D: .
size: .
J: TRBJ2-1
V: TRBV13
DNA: TGTGCCAGCAGGTGGGGTATGATTAATGAGCAGTTCTTC
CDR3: CASRWGMINEQFF

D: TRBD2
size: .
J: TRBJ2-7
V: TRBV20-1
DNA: TGCAGTGCTATGACTAGCGGGGGGGCTAATTGGTACGAGCAGTACTTC
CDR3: CSAMTSGGANWYEQYF

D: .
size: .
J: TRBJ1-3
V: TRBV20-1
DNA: TGCAGTGCTAGAGCCGGGGGCAGTCGTGGAAACACCATATATTTT
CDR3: CSARAGGSRGNTIYF

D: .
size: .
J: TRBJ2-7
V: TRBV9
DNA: TGTGCCAGCAGCCCACAAGGGTCCCCCCTCTACGAGCAGTACTTC
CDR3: CASSPQGSPLYEQYF

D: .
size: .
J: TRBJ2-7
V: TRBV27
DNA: TGTGCCAGCAGCTATCAAGGATATGCCTACGAGCAGTACTTC
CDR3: CASSYQGYAYEQYF

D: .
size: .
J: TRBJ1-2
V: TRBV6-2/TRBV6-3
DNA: TGTGCCAGCAGAACGACCCACAGGGCCGGGAACTATGGCTACACCTTC
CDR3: CASRTTHRAGNYGYTF

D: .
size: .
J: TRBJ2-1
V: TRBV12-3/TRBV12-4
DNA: TGTGCCAGCAGTACCAACGAGCAGTTCTTC
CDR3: CASSTNEQFF

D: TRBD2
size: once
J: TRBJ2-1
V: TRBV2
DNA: TGTGCCCTCAGACTAGCGGGCCGCTCGTACAATGAGCAGTTCTTC
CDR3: CALRLAGRSYNEQFF

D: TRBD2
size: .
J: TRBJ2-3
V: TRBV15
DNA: TGTGCCACCAGCAGACCCGGGACTAGAAGGGGCGATACGCAGTATTTT
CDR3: CATSRPGTRRGDTQYF

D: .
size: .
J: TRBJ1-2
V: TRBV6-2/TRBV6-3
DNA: TGTGCCAGCAGTGATAGGCCCTCGCGGGGCTACACCTTC
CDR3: CASSDRPSRGYTF

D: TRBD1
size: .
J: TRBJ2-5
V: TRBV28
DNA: TGTGCCAGCACCCCATCTGGGACAGGGGGCAGAGAGACCCAGTACTTC
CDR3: CASTPSGTGGRETQYF

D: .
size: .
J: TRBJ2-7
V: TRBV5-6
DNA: TGTGCCAGCAGCCTCGGATCCCTCTACGAGCAGTACTTC
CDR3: CASSLGSLYEQYF

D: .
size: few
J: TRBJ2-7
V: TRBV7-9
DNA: TGTGCCAGCAGCTTAAACGACGGATCCTACGAGCAGTACTTC
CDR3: CASSLNDGSYEQYF

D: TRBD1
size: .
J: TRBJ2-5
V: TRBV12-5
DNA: TGTGCTAGTGGCTCAACCCGGGACAGGGCCTACCAAGAGACCCAGTACTTC
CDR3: CASGSTRDRAYQETQYF

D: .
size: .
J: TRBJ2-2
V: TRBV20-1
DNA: TGCAGTGCAGGGGGGGAGGACACCGGGGAGCTGTTTTTT
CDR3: CSAGGEDTGELFF

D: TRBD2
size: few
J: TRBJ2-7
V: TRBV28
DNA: TGTGCCAGCACTTTTAGCGGGGGGGCGGGAGAGCAGTACTTC
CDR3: CASTFSGGAGEQYF

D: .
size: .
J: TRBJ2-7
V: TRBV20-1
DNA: TGCAGTGCTAGAGATAGCTTTCCGACCAGGGGAGGCGAGCAGTACTTC
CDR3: CSARDSFPTRGGEQYF

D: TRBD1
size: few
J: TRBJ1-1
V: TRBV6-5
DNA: TGTGCCAGCAGCCGGACGGACAGGATGAACACTGAAGCTTTCTTT
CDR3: CASSRTDRMNTEAFF

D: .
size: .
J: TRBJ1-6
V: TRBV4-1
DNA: TGCGCCAGCAGCCAAGTTTCCAATGAGCGTTCACCCCTCCACTTT
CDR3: CASSQVSNERSPLHF

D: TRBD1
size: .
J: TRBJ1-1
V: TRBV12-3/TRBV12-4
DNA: TGTGCCAGCAACGTCCGGGACAGAAAAGCTTTCTTT
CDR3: CASNVRDRKAFF

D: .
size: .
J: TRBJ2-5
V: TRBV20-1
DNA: TGCAGTGCAAGAAGAGCAGAGACCCAGTACTTC
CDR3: CSARRAETQYF

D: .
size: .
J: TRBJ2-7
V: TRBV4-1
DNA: TGCGCCAGCAGCCAAGATCGGAAGGATCTTTTCTACGAGCAGTACTTC
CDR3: CASSQDRKDLFYEQYF

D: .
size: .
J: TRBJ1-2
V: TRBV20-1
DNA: TGCAGTGCCTCAGGGGCGGGGGTCGGCTACACCTTC
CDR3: CSASGAGVGYTF

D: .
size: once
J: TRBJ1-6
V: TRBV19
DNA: TGTGCCAGTAGTATAGGAGGAACAGGCGATTCACCCCTCCACTTT
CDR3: CASSIGGTGDSPLHF

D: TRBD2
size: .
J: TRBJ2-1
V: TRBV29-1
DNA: TGCAGCGTTGAAGTAGCGGGGGCAGGTAATGAGCAGTTCTTC
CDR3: CSVEVAGAGNEQFF